This T cell receptor (beta chain) was profiled in a study of molecular identifiers for immune sequencing clone quantification (dated by TCRdb to the late 2010s). Study-level background: In a replicate experiment, RNA from roughly 21,000 or 96,000 naive CD8 T cells was split into five aliquots, four of which were sequenced. CD8 T cells were used in a methods study to benchmark molecular-identifier clustering-based TCR repertoire sequencing (MIDCIRS) and TCR RNA copy counting.

The V and J ends are trimmed by 5 bases and 9 bases, leaving 20 bases between them. In the germline V gene (reference sequence), CDR1 corresponds to MNHEY and CDR2 to SMNVEV. From the cysteine up to the phenylalanine, the CDR3 has a length of 14 residues. Only CDR3 DNA remains: 42 bases, in frame from the first base. The library was obtained by PCR. Instrument used: Illumina HiSeq 4000. Bulk TCR libraries were prepared as previously described, using TCR primers listed in Table S5. The Qiagen AllPrep DNA/RNA kit was used to purify total RNA. Before analysis, reads from multiple sequencing runs of the same library were pooled. Under the source paper's analysis protocol: Reads were retained only if an exact TCR constant sequence was present, and the retained reads were trimmed to 150 nt and grouped according to their 12-nt molecular barcodes. Reads in each barcode group were sub-clustered using a 15% Levenshtein threshold, and a quality-weighted consensus sequence was built for each RNA molecule. Non-functional sequences were excluded, and lower-count sequences lying one edit away from another sequence were also excluded. Based on a fit of two negative binomial distributions, barcode sub-clusters having less than 20% of the maximum read count were discarded. TCRdb cleaned the public reads at Q25 with fastp, built clones with MiXCR and kept in-frame beta chains. For every CDR3 protein sequence, its rows merge into one entry that carries the most common genes and DNA. These V and J calls originate from TCRdb's pipeline instead of the authors' own analysis. Present in this sample are 13,000 or so distinct CDR3 sequences, 18% of which were seen just once. The ten top clones hold 1.4% to 1.5% of the sample.

In its sample, this clonotype was seen a few times. The antigen it recognizes is unknown. A read error may be the cause here, since a much bigger clone is one base away. Libraries of naive CD8 T cells were built from 20,000 to 1,000,000 sorted cells, with 10%, 30% or 50% of the purified RNA used. Naive CD8 T cells, defined as CD8+CD4-CCR7+CD45RA+, were FACS-sorted into RLT Plus buffer on a BD FACSAria II. Under 11 TCR copies' worth of Jurkat RNA were spiked into roughly 20,000-1,000,000 naive CD8 T cell samples to test detection sensitivity. CD8 T cells were enriched using RosetteSep CD8+ T Cell Enrichment Cocktail and Ficoll-Paque, and the enriched cells then underwent ACK red cell lysis. Points the paper makes about the study in general: Highly expanded clone sizes could be underestimated because identical TCR molecules may share a barcode. In CMV-specific effector cells, over 99% of molecules were held by clones above 20 RNA copies, whereas under 1% of molecules were held by such clones in naive cells. About 3 recovered TCR RNA copies per cell were obtained by modeling, versus roughly 9.1 by digital PCR, implying a capture efficiency of about 30%. Spiked-in Jurkat TCR RNA equal to a single cell's worth was reported to be detectable even within 1,100,000 naive CD8 T cells. The naive libraries included spiked-in Jurkat TCR RNA (roughly nine copies' worth), and this RNA is not part of the donor repertoire. When barcode sub-clustering was not used, chimeric consensus sequences inflated TCR diversity, with chimeras reaching as high as 47%.

The sequence was obtained from a human donor in good health. Some libraries in this study had Jurkat cell RNA spiked in. The sequence joins TRBV27 to TRBJ2-7, with TRBD2 perhaps the D gene, on 5 matching bases. The sequenced sample consisted of naive CD8+ T cells from blood, with Jurkat cell RNA spiked in. In the paper's terms, the cell subset or site label means: FACS-sorted CD8+CD4-CCR7+CD45RA+ naive T cells. The CDR3 reads as follows: CASSPTVSSSGQYF. The bases are TGTGCCAGCAGTCCCACTGTGTCCTCAAGCGGGCAGTACTTC.